A single sample gave rise to the 6 T cell receptor beta chains below, sequenced in a study of T cells in localized non-small cell lung cancer. Clones were sequenced by immunoSEQ multiplex PCR, and TCRdb holds only the in-frame ones, with some missing. The sample consists of about 1,900 clones, about 22% of them appearing once. The sequencing here drew on lung tumor tissue, taken before any cancer treatment. Source of these receptors: a woman aged 35 to 70 with stage I lung adenocarcinoma.

By share, this clone counts as medium-sized. J is TRBJ1-2 and V is TRBV9; TRBD1 matches at 10 bases. The CDR3 totals 16 residues. Per the germline V gene, CDR1 is SGDLS and CDR2 is YYNGEE. The ends lost 5 bases at V and 7 bases at J; junction bases unmatched: 14. CDR3: CASSEAGQGFLGGYTF. Here the CDR3 DNA reads TGTGCCAGCAGTGAAGCGGGACAGGGGTTTTTGGGTGGCTACACCTTC.

Only one count was recorded for this clone. The V gene is TRBV29-1, the J gene TRBJ2-5; no clear D gene. Trimming stripped 7 bases from V and 3 bases from J, with 12 bases between. The CDR3 totals 12 residues. CDR1 is SQVTM and CDR2 is ANQGSEA in the germline V gene. The CDR3 reads CSAARQKETQYF. The CDR3 bases are TGCAGCGCCGCCCGGCAGAAAGAGACCCAGTACTTC.

V and J are TRBV19 and TRBJ2-5; D may be TRBD1 (6 bases). This CDR3 has 15 amino acids. V shed 2 bases and J shed 2 bases, with 12 bases lying between them. Germline CDR1 LNHDA, CDR2 SQIVND (reference sequence). CDR3 amino acids: CASSISGAKQETQYF. The CDR3 coding sequence is TGTGCCAGTAGTATATCAGGGGCCAAGCAAGAGACCCAGTACTTC.

In regard to this clone: Its ends do not fully match the called genes, so a read error is possible. This chain connects TRBV30 to TRBJ2-7; TRBD2 aligns across 9 bases. The CDR3 covers 12 residues. Germline CDR1 and CDR2: GTSNPN and SVGIG (reference sequence). CDR3 loop: CAWGTYPGLAHF. As DNA, the CDR3 is TGTGCCTGGGGGACCTACCCGGGACTAGCTCACTTC.

A few counts support this clone. CDR3 sequence reads: CASSPVGGRVGGYTF. The CDR3 DNA is TGTGCCAGCAGCCCGGTTGGAGGCCGCGTGGGTGGCTACACCTTC. The chain has TRBV11-3 and TRBJ1-2; D remains ambiguous. V lost 5 bases and J lost 7, with 20 bases in between. The CDR3 has 15 amino acids. The V gene's germline CDR1 is SGHNT and CDR2 YENEEA.

This clone was observed a handful of times. The CDR3 is CASSLQGSETQYF. DNA for the CDR3: TGCGCCAGCAGCCTACAGGGGTCGGAGACCCAGTACTTC. The chain couples TRBV4-1 to TRBJ2-5; 7 bases match TRBD1. The CDR3 contains 13 residues. Germline lookup yields CDR1 MGHRA and CDR2 YSYEKL. Trimming took 4 bases from V and 5 from J; bases not matched to a gene: 4.